The 21 T cell receptor beta chains given below trace back to one sample, sequenced in a study of breast tumors, draining lymph nodes, adjacent tissues. TCRdb called the multiplex PCR reads again in MiXCR, with one record for every CDR3 protein. This table holds more than 100,000 distinct CDR3 sequences, around 20% found once. Samples came from axillary lymph nodes draining the breast cancer. Sequenced material: axillary lymph node tissue. These receptors were collected from a female donor with breast cancer. Some clones in this sample may be carry-over from other donors' samples.

This clonotype was observed at least ten times. The chain joins TRBV12-5 to TRBJ2-3; TRBD1 or TRBD2 may be the D gene (6 bases each). Germline values: CDR1 LGHNT, CDR2 FRNRAP. This CDR3 is built from 15 residues. Trimming took off 7 bases at V and 0 bases at J, with 14 bases between the two ends. This chain's CDR3 is CASVRGGQSTDTQYF. CDR3 nucleotides: TGTGCTAGTGTTCGTGGGGGGCAAAGCACAGATACGCAGTATTTT. The full variable domain, rest sourced from reference TRBV12-5 and TRBJ2-3, is DARVTQTPRHKVTEMGQEVTMRCQPILGHNTVFWYRQTMMQGLELLAYFRNRAPLDDSGMPKDRFSAEMPDATLATLKIQPSEPRDSAVYFCASVRGGQSTDTQYFGPGTRLTVL.

The table lists this clonotype with many counts. The J gene is TRBJ2-1, the V gene TRBV13, with 8 bases matching TRBD2. V was clipped by 6 bases and J by 3 bases; unmatched bases: 7. The germline V gene encodes CDR1 PRHDT and CDR2 FYEKMQ (reference sequence). CDR3 length equals 15 residues. CDR3 residues: CASRPSGPIYNEQFF. CDR3 nucleotides: TGTGCCAGCAGACCTAGCGGGCCGATCTACAATGAGCAGTTCTTC.

This clonotype has ten or more counts. CDR3 bases: TGTGCCAGCAGTTCGCCCGGGACAGGGGTCCTAGGGCATTTT. It yields the protein CASSSPGTGVLGHF. The V gene is TRBV28, the J gene TRBJ1-5; 10 positions agree with TRBD1. The length of the CDR3 is 14 residues. Germline V gene data show CDR1 as MDHEN and CDR2 as SYDVKM. The J segment lost 15 bases and the V segment lost 4 bases, leaving 12 bases of the junction unmatched.

This clonotype has at least ten counts. The chain is built from TRBV11-3 and TRBJ2-7; the D gene is possibly TRBD1 (5 bases). V was trimmed by 5 bases and J by 0 bases, leaving 14 bases between them. The CDR3 extends over 15 amino acids. CDR1 and CDR2 from the germline V gene are SGHNT and YENEEA. The CDR3 DNA follows: TGTGCCAGCAGCCCACCAGGGCGGTTCTCCTACGAGCAGTACTTC. Protein product: CASSPPGRFSYEQYF.

This clonotype occurred many times. V usage is TRBV30 and J usage is TRBJ2-5; a possible D gene is TRBD1 (5 bases). The CDR3 covers 13 residues. Germline loops: CDR1 GTSNPN, CDR2 SVGIG (reference sequence). V was shortened by 3 bases and J by 5 bases, with 13 bases between the two germline ends. The CDR3 protein is CAWRFKGLETQYF. In DNA, the CDR3 is TGTGCCTGGAGGTTTAAGGGGCTTGAGACCCAGTACTTC.

This clonotype was seen repeatedly, ten times or more. CDR3 nucleotides: TGTGCCAGCAGTTCCCGGGACTCTCGGTCGGCCCAGTACTTC. Protein: CASSSRDSRSAQYF. This chain joins TRBV12-3 or TRBV12-4 and TRBJ2-5; tentatively, D is TRBD2 (6 bases). Deletions cut 4 bases from V and 9 bases from J, with 18 bases between. The CDR3 extends over 14 amino acids.

With regard to this clonotype: A much larger clone differs by one base, so this may be a read error. The chain uses TRBV13 and TRBJ2-1; 9 bases agree with TRBD2. CDR3 length equals 17 residues. CDR1 is PRHDT and CDR2 is FYEKMQ in the germline V gene (reference sequence). CDR3: CAGSLEAAGGTYNEQFF. The CDR3, as DNA: TGTGCCGGCAGCTTAGAAGCGGCGGGAGGGACCTACAATGAGCAGTTCTTC.

On this clonotype: This may arise from a read error, as a much more abundant clone is one base away. J is TRBJ2-7 and V is TRBV5-6; possible D gene TRBD2, 6 bases. The germline gives CDR1 SGHDT, CDR2 YYEEEE. The CDR3 has 15 residues. V lost 3 bases, J lost 2 bases, and 15 bases lay in between. CDR3: CASSSLTGETYEQYF. The CDR3 DNA is TGTGCCAGCAGCTCCCTAACGGGAGAAACCTACGAGCAGTACTTC.

The sample holds many counts of this clonotype. The chain carries TRBV28 and TRBJ2-7; D not resolved. The V gene's germline CDR1 is MDHEN and CDR2 SYDVKM. The CDR3 extends over 12 amino acids. The ends were cut back, 4 bases at V and 2 bases at J, with 6 bases in the middle. The CDR3 region has the DNA TGTGCCAGCAGTTCAAATCCCTACGAGCAGTACTTC. Translated: CASSSNPYEQYF.

Many counts were recorded for this clonotype. This chain joins TRBV2 and TRBJ2-1; D is perhaps TRBD2 (6 bases). The CDR3 sequence is 15 residues long. The germline V gene has CDR1 SNHLY and CDR2 FYNNEI. Trimming shortened V by 7 bases and J by 0 bases, and 13 bases separated the two germline ends. CDR3: CASTRDSISYNEQFF. The CDR3 bases are TGTGCCAGCACCCGGGACTCGATCTCCTACAATGAGCAGTTCTTC. Full variable domain (missing parts from reference TRBV2 and TRBJ2-1): EPEVTQTPSHQVTQMGQEVILRCVPISNHLYFYWYRQILGQKVEFLVSFYNNEISEKSEIFDDQFSVERPDGSNFTLKIRSTKLEDSAMYFCASTRDSISYNEQFFGPGTRLTVL.

This clonotype was counted at least ten times. The chain joins TRBV10-2 to TRBJ2-7; TRBD1 might be the D (6 bases). Trimming took off 5 bases at V and 3 bases at J, with 11 bases between the two ends. The CDR3 is 13 residues long. Germline loops: CDR1 WSHSY, CDR2 SAAADI. The CDR3, as DNA: TGCGCCAGCAGTACAGGGTTAGTCTACGAGCAGTACTTC. Protein product: CASSTGLVYEQYF.

This clonotype was counted many times. This sequence joins TRBV29-1 and TRBJ1-5; TRBD1 matches at 8 bases. CDR1 is SQVTM and CDR2 is ANQGSEA in the germline V gene. There are 12 residues in the CDR3. J gave up 6 bases and V 2 bases, and 0 bases lay outside the gene matches. The CDR3 sequence is CSVETGGQPQHF. The CDR3 coding sequence is TGCAGCGTTGAAACAGGGGGTCAGCCCCAGCATTTT.

This clonotype was seen many times. The CDR3 nucleotides are TGTGCCAGCAGCCGTAAAACAGGGGACTACGAGCAGTACTTC. This sequence encodes CASSRKTGDYEQYF. The genes are TRBV11-2 and TRBJ2-7, with 7 bases fitting TRBD1. The CDR3 covers 14 residues. Losses at the gene ends were 5 bases for V and 3 bases for J; bases not matched to a gene: 7. Germline V gene sequence: CDR1 SGHAT, CDR2 FQNNGV.

The table lists this clonotype with many counts. The V call is TRBV6-5, the J call TRBJ2-3, with unresolved D. The CDR3 contains 16 residues. Deletions cut 0 bases from V and 0 bases from J, with 10 bases between. Germline V gives CDR1 MNHEY, CDR2 SVGAGI. The CDR3 is CASSYSKTGSTDTQYF. The CDR3 DNA reads TGTGCCAGCAGTTACTCTAAGACGGGCAGCACAGATACGCAGTATTTT.

The sample holds many counts of this clonotype. The chain couples TRBV12-3 or TRBV12-4 to TRBJ2-3; D is undetermined. There are 14 residues in the CDR3. V lost 2 bases to trimming and J lost 4 bases, with 10 bases between them. The CDR3 is CASSLSLRPDTQYF. CDR3 DNA: TGTGCCAGCAGTTTAAGTCTAAGGCCAGATACGCAGTATTTT.

The table lists this clonotype with many counts. CDR3 protein: CSVVAGLSSYEQYF. The CDR3 DNA reads as TGCAGCGTTGTGGCGGGACTCAGCTCCTACGAGCAGTACTTC. The chain has TRBV29-1 and TRBJ2-7, with D perhaps matching TRBD2 (6 bases). Deletions cut 4 bases from V and 0 bases from J, with 13 bases between. Germline V gives CDR1 SQVTM, CDR2 ANQGSEA. The CDR3 is made up of 14 amino acids.

For this clonotype: Just one base apart from a much larger clone, this may be a read error. This likely comes from a read error, as the CDR3 has no conserved phenylalanine or tryptophan at its end. The chain joins TRBV19 to TRBJ2-3, with 10 bases that match TRBD2. Germline V gene data show CDR1 as LNHDA and CDR2 as SQIVND (reference sequence). V was pared by 3 bases and J by 4 bases, with 4 bases of the junction left unmatched. The CDR3 contains 15 residues. CDR3 DNA sequence: TGTGCCAGTAGTATGAGGACTAGCGGTCCAGATACGCAGTATCTT. Protein sequence: CASSMRTSGPDTQYL.

Concerning this clonotype itself: This clone may be a read error of a much larger clone one base away. This chain connects TRBV30 to TRBJ2-1; the D gene could be TRBD1 or TRBD2 (5 bases each). This CDR3 is built from 15 residues. Germline CDR1 and CDR2: GTSNPN and SVGIG (reference sequence). The V gene lost 3 bases and the J gene lost 0 bases, with 12 bases spanning the gap. CDR3 coding DNA: TGTGCCTGGAGGGGGGAGCGCAGCTCCTACAATGAGCAGTTCTTC. Its protein is CAWRGERSSYNEQFF.

This clonotype was recorded at least ten times. In nucleotides, the CDR3 is TGTGCCAGCAGCTTAAGAACGGGAGGTGAAAAACTGTTTTTT. Translating gives CASSLRTGGEKLFF. The chain recombines TRBV5-6 with TRBJ1-4; no reliable D call. Germline loops: CDR1 SGHDT, CDR2 YYEEEE. This CDR3 is built from 14 residues. Trimming cost V 2 bases and J 7 bases, with 12 bases left between them.

This clonotype was seen at least ten times. The rearrangement joins TRBV5-1 to TRBJ2-5; 7 nucleotides align to TRBD1. Trimming removed 5 bases from V and 4 bases from J; junction bases left unmatched: 8. CDR1 is SGHRS, CDR2 YFSETQ, per germline. The CDR3 covers 14 residues. The CDR3 coding sequence is TGCGCCAGCAGTCCGAGGACAGGAGGAGAGACCCAGTACTTC. Encoded protein: CASSPRTGGETQYF. Complete variable domain (other parts from reference TRBV5-1 and TRBJ2-5): KAGVTQTPRYLIKTRGQQVTLSCSPISGHRSVSWYQQTPGQGLQFLFEYFSETQRNKGNFPGRFSGRQFSNSRSEMNVSTLELGDSALYLCASSPRTGGETQYFGPGTRLLVL.

This clonotype was recorded a few times. This clone may be a read error of a much larger clone one base away. The chain links TRBV10-3 to TRBJ2-1; 9 nucleotides match TRBD1. V lost 8 bases, J lost 6 bases, and 8 bases stayed unmatched. The CDR3 contains 14 residues. Germline V gene sequence: CDR1 ENHRY, CDR2 SYGVKD. CDR3 nucleotide sequence: TGTGCCATCCAGCCCGGGACAGGGACCAATGAGCAGTTCTTC. Translation: CAIQPGTGTNEQFF.